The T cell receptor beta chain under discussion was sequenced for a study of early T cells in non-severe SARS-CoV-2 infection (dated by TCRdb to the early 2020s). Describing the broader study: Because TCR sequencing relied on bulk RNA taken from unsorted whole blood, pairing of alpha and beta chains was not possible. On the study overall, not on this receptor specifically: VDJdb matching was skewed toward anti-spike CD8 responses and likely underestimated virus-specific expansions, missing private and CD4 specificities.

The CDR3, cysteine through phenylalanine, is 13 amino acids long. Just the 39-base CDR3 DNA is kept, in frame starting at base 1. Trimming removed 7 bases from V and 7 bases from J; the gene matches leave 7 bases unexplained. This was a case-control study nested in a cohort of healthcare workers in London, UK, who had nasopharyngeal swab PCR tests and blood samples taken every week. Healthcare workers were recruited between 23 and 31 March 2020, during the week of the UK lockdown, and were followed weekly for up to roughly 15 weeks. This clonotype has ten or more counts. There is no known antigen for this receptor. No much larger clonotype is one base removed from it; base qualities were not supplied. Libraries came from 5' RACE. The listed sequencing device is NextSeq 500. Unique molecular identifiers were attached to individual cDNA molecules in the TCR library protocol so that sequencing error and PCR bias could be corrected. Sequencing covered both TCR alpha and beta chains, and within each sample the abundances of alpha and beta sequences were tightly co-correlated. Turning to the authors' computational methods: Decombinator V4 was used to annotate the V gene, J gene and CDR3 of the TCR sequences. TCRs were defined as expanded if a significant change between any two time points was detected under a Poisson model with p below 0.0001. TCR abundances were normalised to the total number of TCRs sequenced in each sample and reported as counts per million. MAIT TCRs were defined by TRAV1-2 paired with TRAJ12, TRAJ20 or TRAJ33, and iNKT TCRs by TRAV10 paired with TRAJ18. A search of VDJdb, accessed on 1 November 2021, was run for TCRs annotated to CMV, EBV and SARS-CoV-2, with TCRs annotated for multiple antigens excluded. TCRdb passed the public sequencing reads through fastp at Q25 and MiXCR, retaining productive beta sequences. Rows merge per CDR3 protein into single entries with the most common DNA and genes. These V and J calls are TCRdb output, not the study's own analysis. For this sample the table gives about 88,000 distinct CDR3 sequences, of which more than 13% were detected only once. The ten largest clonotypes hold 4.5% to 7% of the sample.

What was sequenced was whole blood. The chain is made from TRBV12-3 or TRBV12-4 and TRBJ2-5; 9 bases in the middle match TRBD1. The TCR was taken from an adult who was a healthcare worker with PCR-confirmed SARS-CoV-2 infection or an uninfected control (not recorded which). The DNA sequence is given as TGTGCCAGCAATTTGGGACAGGGCCGGACCCAGTACTTC. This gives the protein CASNLGQGRTQYF.